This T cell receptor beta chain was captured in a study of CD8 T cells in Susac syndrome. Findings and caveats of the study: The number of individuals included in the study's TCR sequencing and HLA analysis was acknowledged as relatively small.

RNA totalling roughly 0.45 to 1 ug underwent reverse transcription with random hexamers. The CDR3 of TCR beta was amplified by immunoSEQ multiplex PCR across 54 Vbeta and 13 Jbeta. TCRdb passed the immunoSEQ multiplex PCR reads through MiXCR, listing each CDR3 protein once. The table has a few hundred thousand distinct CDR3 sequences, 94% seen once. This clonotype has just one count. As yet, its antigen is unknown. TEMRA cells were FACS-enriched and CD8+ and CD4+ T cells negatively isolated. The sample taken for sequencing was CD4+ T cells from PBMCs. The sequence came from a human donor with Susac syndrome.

CDR3 in amino acids: CASTKRGGGRRTDTQYF. In DNA form, the CDR3 reads TGTGCCAGCACCAAAAGGGGCGGGGGAAGACGCACAGATACGCAGTATTTT. The rearrangement uses TRBV6-1 and TRBJ2-3, with 7 bases that match TRBD2. J gave up 1 base and V 7 bases, and 14 bases lay outside the gene matches. The CDR3 has 17 residues. CDR1 is MNHNS, CDR2 SASEGT, per germline.